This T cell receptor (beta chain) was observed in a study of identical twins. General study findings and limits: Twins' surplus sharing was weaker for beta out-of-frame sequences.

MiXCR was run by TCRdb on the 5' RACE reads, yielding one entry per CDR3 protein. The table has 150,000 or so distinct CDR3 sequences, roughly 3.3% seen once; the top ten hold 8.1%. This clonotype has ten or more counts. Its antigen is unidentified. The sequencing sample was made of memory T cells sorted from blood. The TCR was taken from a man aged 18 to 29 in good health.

CDR3 loop: CASSADRAADTQYF. The CDR3 DNA follows: TGTGCCAGCAGTGCGGACAGGGCGGCAGATACGCAGTATTTT. The J gene is TRBJ2-3, the V gene TRBV25-1, with TRBD1 matching over 8 bases. Germline CDR1 MGHDK, CDR2 SYGVNS. The CDR3 contains 14 residues. Trimming cost V 4 bases and J 4 bases; bases outside gene matches: 4.